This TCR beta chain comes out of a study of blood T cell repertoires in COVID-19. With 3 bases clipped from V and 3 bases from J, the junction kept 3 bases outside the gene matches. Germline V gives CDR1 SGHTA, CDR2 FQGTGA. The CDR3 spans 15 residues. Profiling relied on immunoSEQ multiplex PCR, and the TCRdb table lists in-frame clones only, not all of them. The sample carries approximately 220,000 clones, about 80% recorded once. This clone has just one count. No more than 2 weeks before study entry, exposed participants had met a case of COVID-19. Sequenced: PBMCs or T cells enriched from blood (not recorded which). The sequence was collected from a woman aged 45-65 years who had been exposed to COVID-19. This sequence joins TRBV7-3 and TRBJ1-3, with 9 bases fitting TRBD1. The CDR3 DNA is TGTGCCAGCAGCTTGACAGGGGGGTTTGGAAACACCATATATTTT. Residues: CASSLTGGFGNTIYF.